This TCR beta chain comes out of a study of cytomegalovirus exposure and HLA in healthy donors. Broader study findings: Three CMV-associated chains proved CMV antigen-specific in vitro. The study found most TCR sequences rare, yet found some public TCRs in many donors. That first-cohort TCR clusters tended to co-occur in the approximately 120 validation repertoires was found in a later analysis.

Data came from immunoSEQ multiplex PCR; TCRdb stores just in-frame clones and leaves some out. Among some 270,000 clones listed, 70% to 90% were seen once. Trimming took 2 bases from V and 3 from J, leaving 7 bases between them. The length of the CDR3 is 14 residues. Germline values: CDR1 LNHDA, CDR2 SQIVND (reference sequence). Worth noting for this clone: Its antigen is not known.

These donors were members of the roughly 130-subject validation cohort, a group separate from the approximately 700-subject first cohort. This chain joins TRBV19 and TRBJ2-2; D remains unclear. The receptor was derived from a woman between 18 and 30 years old in good health and CMV-seronegative. The material sequenced was PBMCs. Here the CDR3 DNA reads TGTGCCAGTAGTATATACGCGGACACCGGGGAGCTGTTTTTT. Its translation is CASSIYADTGELFF.